The present T cell receptor (beta chain) was sequenced within a study of blood T cell repertoires in COVID-19. Background on the study: The United States, Italy and Spain provided the acute and convalescent COVID-19 samples. The analysed material was cDNA or gDNA that came from T cells, B-cell-depleted T cells, or PBMCs.

Germline CDR1 reads SEHNR; CDR2 reads FQNEAQ (reference sequence). V was pared by 1 base and J by 5 bases, with 11 bases between. The CDR3 runs to 14 residues. Seattle's cohort entered during active infection and was followed longitudinally. Original data processing: Reference gene primer amplification in the assay estimated nucleated cell counts. Some clones are missing from TCRdb's copy, which holds only in-frame ones; the method was immunoSEQ multiplex PCR. V and J calls plus clone size are reproduced from that table; the DNA served to infer D and trimming. The sample includes about 160,000 clones, around 87% seen only once; the top ten take less than 0.7%.

V usage is TRBV7-9 and J usage is TRBJ1-1; D possibly corresponds to TRBD1 (5 bases). The TCR comes from a man between 60 and 70 years old with COVID-19, enrolled during active disease. Sequences were obtained from peripheral blood. The CDR3 protein is CASSLDGGGTEAFF. CDR3 bases: TGTGCCAGCAGCTTAGATGGTGGGGGGACTGAAGCTTTCTTT.